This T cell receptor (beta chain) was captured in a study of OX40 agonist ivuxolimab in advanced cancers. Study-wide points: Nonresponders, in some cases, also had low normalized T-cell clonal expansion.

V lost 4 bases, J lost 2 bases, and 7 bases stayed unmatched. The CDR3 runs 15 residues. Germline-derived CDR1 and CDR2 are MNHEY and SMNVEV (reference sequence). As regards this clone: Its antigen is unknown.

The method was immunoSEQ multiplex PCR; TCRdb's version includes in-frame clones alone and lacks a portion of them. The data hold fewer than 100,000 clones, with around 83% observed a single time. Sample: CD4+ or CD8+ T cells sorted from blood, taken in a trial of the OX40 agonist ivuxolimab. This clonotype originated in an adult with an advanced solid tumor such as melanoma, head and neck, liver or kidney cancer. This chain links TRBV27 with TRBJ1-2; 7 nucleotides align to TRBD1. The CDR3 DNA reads TGTGCCAGCAGTTCCCGACAGGGTGGGAACTATGGCTACACCTTC. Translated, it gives CASSSRQGGNYGYTF.